This T cell receptor (beta chain) emerged from a study of Graves' ophthalmopathy and Graves' hyperthyroidism. Amplification of TCR beta CDR3 regions used RNA transcripts. Amplification began with first-round RT-PCR using HTBI primers, then second-round multiplex PCR was performed. One entry per CDR3 protein, called by TCRdb with MiXCR from the multiplex PCR reads. The data hold 560,000 or so distinct CDR3 sequences, with under 45% observed a single time. Note on this clonotype: Its antigen is not known.

Germline-derived CDR1 and CDR2 are SEHNR and FQNEAQ (reference sequence). The CDR3 runs 13 residues. Study observations and caveats: Most thyroid-expanded clonotypes exceeding 0.001 frequency were also found in blood.

Exclusion covered patients with other autoimmune diseases or uncontrolled infections (as well as pregnancy or lactation). The sequenced sample was peripheral blood or thyroid tissue (not recorded which). The chain joins TRBV7-9 to TRBJ2-5; perhaps TRBD1 as D (5 bases). The J call may be incorrect, as the DNA end agrees better with TRBJ2-1. The TCR sequence derives from an adult man with Graves' hyperthyroidism. In DNA form, the CDR3 reads TGTGCCAGCAGCTTCCTAATGACAGCTGAGCAGTTCTTC. The encoded protein is CASSFLMTAEQFF.